This T cell receptor (beta chain) appears in the sequencing data of a study of blood T cell repertoires in COVID-19. Germline V gene lookup returns CDR1 LGHNA and CDR2 YNFKEQ. Losses at the gene ends were 1 base for V and 3 bases for J; bases not matched to a gene: 8. There are 17 residues in the CDR3. TCRdb keeps only in-frame clones here, not all; method: immunoSEQ multiplex PCR. This repertoire shows 120,000 to 150,000 clones, roughly 79% found once; its top ten account for roughly 8.4%. Source material: peripheral blood. The chain carries TRBV4-2 and TRBJ1-5; TRBD1 aligns across 8 bases. This receptor was identified in a human donor with acute or convalescent COVID-19. The donor label of this sample is uncertain. The CDR3 protein is CASSQALGTGNNQPQHF. The DNA for the CDR3 is TGTGCCAGCAGCCAAGCCTTAGGGACAGGTAACAATCAGCCCCAGCATTTT.